This TCR beta chain was observed in a study of beta chain features in type 1 diabetes. Study observations and caveats: Patients showed naive, central memory and Treg TCRB repertoires that appeared more similar than those of healthy donors.

Every bit of the isolated RNA underwent reverse transcription, so sequencing read expressed TCRB transcripts. Repertoires were generated with immunoSEQ multiplex PCR, while TCRdb's copy carries only in-frame clones and drops some. Seen here are 400,000 to 450,000 clones, roughly 13% observed once, and the top ten hold roughly 0.036%. The germline V gene has CDR1 SGHNT and CDR2 YYREEE (reference sequence). There are 15 residues in the CDR3. Trimming cost V 3 bases and J 4 bases; bases outside gene matches: 6. This clone came up a few times. The target antigen is unknown. One heparinised draw, averaging roughly 0.12 L, was taken per donor. Staining for CD45RO/CCR7/CD25/CD127/CD95/CD27 allowed sorting of CD4+ naive, central memory, regulatory and stem cell-like memory cells.

The TCR sequence derives from a man aged 25-40 years in good health. The sample taken for sequencing was naive CD4+ T cells from blood. The chain recombines TRBV5-4 with TRBJ2-1, with 8 bases matching TRBD2. In DNA, the CDR3 is TGTGCCAGCAGCTCCCCTAGCGGGCCTTACAATGAGCAGTTCTTC. Residues: CASSSPSGPYNEQFF.